This T cell receptor beta chain was profiled in a study of neurological immune-mediated disorders (dated by TCRdb to between 2018 and 2021). Looking at the study overall: Using UMI-based sequencing, the study compared peripheral blood TCR-beta repertoires from patients with HTLV-I-associated myelopathy (HAM/TSP), patients with multiple sclerosis, and healthy controls. The approximately 100 TCR-beta libraries included longitudinal samples, technical triplicates and paired sorted CD4+ and CD8+ T-cell subsets alongside PBMC samples. Longitudinal HAM/TSP and healthy donors had 3 time-points each (about 3-45 month intervals). The cohort comprised roughly 69 subjects: 15 or so HAM/TSP patients, 35 or so multiple sclerosis patients and about 20 healthy controls. Here is what the overall study found, with its caveats: The highest TCR clonal expansion was observed in HAM/TSP patients, whereas the lowest was observed in MS patients, even when compared with healthy controls. No identical CDR3 amino acid sequences were shared among expanded clones across subjects, suggesting private TCR-beta repertoires in all groups.

This specimen's time point label, per the study, means: longitudinal time-point 1 (baseline). Unsorted PBMC libraries were generated from 2 million PBMCs stored in RNAlater at -80 °C until RNA extraction. Peripheral blood was subjected to Ficoll-Hypaque density gradient centrifugation to isolate PBMCs, which were then cryopreserved in liquid nitrogen. This clonotype was detected many times. No cognate antigen has been identified for it. No much larger clone exists at a distance of one base, and base qualities are not known. Ends trimmed: V by 2 bases, J by 1 base; bases unmatched to a gene: 0. From the cysteine through the phenylalanine, the CDR3 covers 13 amino acids. The CDR3 DNA has 39 bases and is translated from base 1. The germline V gene specifies SGHRS as CDR1 and YFSETQ as CDR2. cDNA was synthesized by template-switch 5'RACE using a primer with a 10-nucleotide random unique molecular identifier that tagged each TCR transcript. Every sequencing run yielded over 170 million TCR-beta sequences covering 15-18 subjects. Total RNA was extracted with the RNeasy kit. The KAPA Real-time Library Amplification kit was used to amplify TCR-beta VDJ regions with primers for the TCR constant region and the 5'RACE anchor. Sample indexes and Illumina adaptors were added in a first PCR, after which library yield was increased in a second PCR. After purification with Ampure beads, the TCR product of roughly 650 bp was size-selected on a 2% E-gel SizeSelection system. Before pooling, library quality was assessed on a Bioanalyzer, concentration was determined with Qubit, and library quantification was performed with the Kapa Library Quantification kit. Paired-end 2 x 150 bp sequencing of the libraries was performed on an Illumina HiSeq 2500. To increase sequence diversity, roughly 24-31% phiX was spiked into each library pool. The original methods were these. The quality-filtered reads were processed with the UMI-based MiGEC pipeline, whose error correction step removed more than 90% of the raw TCR sequences. VDJ genes were aligned to IMGT germline references, and each clonotype was defined by a unique CDR3 amino acid sequence together with V-J genes. Clonal expansion, Shannon diversity, and CDR3 relatedness (CalcPairwiseDistances, ClusterSamples) were evaluated with VDJtools, and phylogenetic trees were built with CLCbio workbench. A clone was classed as expanded if it had 8 or more unique UMIs, a cutoff based on coefficient-of-variation modelling across technical triplicates. The public reads were reprocessed in TCRdb via fastp at Q25 and MiXCR, keeping in-frame beta chains. Records with the same CDR3 protein are collapsed into one entry carrying the most frequent genes and DNA. What appears here as the V and J calls and clone size reflects TCRdb's work, not the paper's. Present in this sample are tens of thousands of distinct CDR3 sequences, about 11% of which were seen just once. The ten largest account for less than 8% of the sample.

Sequenced sample: PBMCs. The rearrangement joined TRBV5-1 to TRBJ2-7, and 7 junctional nucleotides match TRBD1. This clonotype originated in a male donor with HTLV-1-associated myelopathy (HAM/TSP). The DNA reads as follows: TGCGCCAGCAGCTTACAGGGGTCCTACGAGCAGTACTTC. It is translated as CASSLQGSYEQYF.